A single sample gave rise to the 14 T cell receptor beta chains below, sequenced in a study of liver allograft versus peripheral blood T cells. At the level of the study: Recipients' peripheral blood supplied the T cell receptor repertoires against which those in transplanted livers were compared.

TCRdb itself ran the reads through MiXCR, one entry per CDR3 protein. The repertoire includes about 14,000 distinct CDR3 sequences, 20% to 25% of them detected once, and under 7% sits in the top ten. The source of these receptors is a human patient who had a liver transplant. Some T cells could come from the graft donor.

The chain uses TRBV20-1 and TRBJ1-2; D is unresolved. From germline, CDR1 is DFQATT and CDR2 SNEGSKA (reference sequence). The CDR3 length is 15 residues. V lost 1 base to trimming and J lost 0 bases, with 12 bases between them. CDR3 DNA sequence: TGCAGTGCTAGAGTTTGGACCGCGTCTAACTATGGCTACACCTTC. Encoded protein: CSARVWTASNYGYTF.

V usage is TRBV11-1 and J usage is TRBJ2-1; the D gene is possibly TRBD1 (6 bases). V lost 2 bases and J lost 2, with 13 bases in between. The CDR3 has 16 residues. In germline, CDR1 is SGHAT, CDR2 FQDESV (reference sequence). CDR3 in amino acids: CASSLLGTSTYNEQFF. The CDR3 nucleotides are TGTGCCAGCAGCTTACTCGGGACATCCACCTACAATGAGCAGTTCTTC.

Points on this clonotype: This may be a read error, as it is one base from a much larger clone. As DNA, the CDR3 is TGCAGCGCCGTGGACAGGGGGCGAGGCTATGGCCACACCTTC. Translating it yields CSAVDRGRGYGHTF. The chain uses TRBV29-1 and TRBJ1-2; 11 positions match TRBD1. This CDR3 is built from 14 residues. The germline gives CDR1 SQVTM, CDR2 ANQGSEA.

This clonotype was seen more than once but under ten times. The chain couples TRBV6-5 to TRBJ1-1, with TRBD1 as a possible D gene (6 bases). The CDR3 contains 15 residues. V gave up 0 bases and J gave up 7 bases, with 15 bases separating them. Germline-derived CDR1 and CDR2 are MNHEY and SVGAGI. The CDR3 DNA is TGTGCCAGCAGTTACTCGGGCAGGGGTTTGTTTGAAGCTTTCTTT. Its translation: CASSYSGRGLFEAFF.

Details on this clonotype: A read error may be the cause here, since a much bigger clone is one base away. This chain links TRBV19 with TRBJ1-1, with D perhaps TRBD1 (6 bases). Per germline, CDR1 LNHDA and CDR2 SQIVND (reference sequence). The CDR3 runs to 15 residues. The CDR3 DNA sequence: TGTGCCAGTAGTAGACAGGATTTCTTGAACACTGTAGCTTTCTTT. Translation: CASSRQDFLNTVAFF.

This clonotype ranks as medium-sized. The CDR3 loop is CASSITPNSPLHF. CDR3 nucleotides: TGTGCCAGTAGTATAACCCCCAATTCACCCCTCCACTTT. The V call is TRBV19, the J call TRBJ1-6; D call uncertain. CDR1 is LNHDA and CDR2 is SQIVND in the germline V gene (reference sequence). This CDR3 comprises 13 residues. The germline V and J ends were trimmed by 2 bases and 7 bases, with 6 bases remaining between them.

V is TRBV6-1 and J is TRBJ2-3, with TRBD2 matching over 7 bases. Unmatched junction bases numbered 13, after V lost 5 bases and J lost 2 bases. Germline assignment: CDR1 MNHNS and CDR2 SASEGT. The CDR3 is 17 amino acids. The CDR3 protein is CASSYSASAGTTDTQYF. The CDR3, as DNA: TGTGCCAGCAGTTACTCGGCATCAGCGGGGACCACAGATACGCAGTATTTT.

The V and J genes are TRBV14 and TRBJ1-2; D remains unclear. CDR3 length: 13 residues. The V gene lost 1 base and the J gene lost 3 bases, with 6 bases spanning the gap. Germline V gene lookup returns CDR1 SGHDN and CDR2 FVKESK. CDR3 sequence (DNA): TGTGCCAGCAGCCAAGGGGGTCACTATGGCTACACCTTC. Residues: CASSQGGHYGYTF.

In this sample, this clonotype is medium-sized. The rearrangement uses TRBV18 and TRBJ1-1; D is undetermined. Germline lookup yields CDR1 KGHSH and CDR2 LQKENI. This CDR3 spans 13 amino acids. The V end was cut by 3 bases, the J end by 7 bases, with 12 bases between. The CDR3: CASSPMEGGEAFF. Written as DNA, the CDR3 is TGTGCCAGCTCACCTATGGAGGGCGGTGAAGCTTTCTTT.

With regard to this clonotype: This may arise from a read error, as a much more abundant clone is one base away. The V call is TRBV19, the J call TRBJ1-1; TRBD1 matches 7 bases. CDR3 length: 15 residues. CDR1 and CDR2 from the germline V gene are LNHDA and SQIVND (reference sequence). The CDR3 spells CASSIGGQRNTKAFF. CDR3 bases: TGTGCCAGTAGTATAGGGGGACAGAGGAACACTAAAGCTTTCTTT.

The gene calls are TRBV6-2 or TRBV6-3 and TRBJ2-6, with TRBD1 matching over 8 bases. J was trimmed by 2 bases and V by 6 bases; bases with no gene match: 15. The germline CDR1 and CDR2 sequences are MNHEY and SVGEGT. This CDR3 is 19 amino acids long. The CDR3 bases are TGTGCCAGCAGGCGGGATACAGGGGGGCATCGGCCTGGGGCCAACGTCCTGACTTTC. It specifies CASRRDTGGHRPGANVLTF.

This clonotype was recorded many times. V is TRBV7-2 and J is TRBJ1-5; D gene unclear. CDR1 is SGHTA, CDR2 FQGNSA, per germline. V shed 1 base and J shed 7 bases, with 14 bases lying between them. This CDR3 is built from 15 residues. The CDR3 reads CASSLDLDPRQPQHF. The CDR3 region has the DNA TGTGCCAGCAGCTTAGACCTGGATCCGCGGCAGCCCCAGCATTTT.

This clonotype counts as medium-sized. V is TRBV6-1 and J is TRBJ1-2; D gene unclear. With 3 bases removed from V and 1 base from J, the gap between germline ends came to 9 bases. The CDR3 runs 14 residues. Germline loops: CDR1 MNHNS, CDR2 SASEGT. The CDR3: CASSDGPINYGYTF. DNA of the CDR3: TGTGCCAGCAGTGATGGACCTATTAACTATGGCTACACCTTC.

The gene calls are TRBV11-2 and TRBJ1-3; D unresolved. Germline V gene data show CDR1 as SGHAT and CDR2 as FQNNGV. CDR3 length: 15 amino acids. Deletions cut 5 bases from V and 0 bases from J, with 11 bases between. The CDR3 loop reads CASSQHGDSGNTIYF. CDR3 coding DNA: TGTGCCAGCAGCCAGCACGGTGACTCTGGAAACACCATATATTTT.